The 19 T cell receptor beta chains below come from one sample, sequenced in a study of T-cell reconstitution after alpha-beta-depleted transplantation in children. Researchers prepared the TCRbeta library using unique molecular identifiers, the study reports. TCRdb re-derived calls from the PCR reads in MiXCR, one entry per CDR3 protein. The sample includes about 610,000 distinct CDR3 sequences, more than 9% seen only once; the top ten take less than 5%. This sample comprised PBMCs from the stem cell graft donor, obtained from the stem cell graft. Every receptor here comes from a human donor who donated a stem cell graft to a child with acute myeloid leukemia.

This clonotype was seen more than once but under ten times. The CDR3 sequence: CASSLSGLSDEQFF. The CDR3 nucleotides read TGTGCCAGCAGCTTGTCGGGGCTCTCGGATGAGCAGTTCTTC. This chain connects TRBV7-9 to TRBJ2-1; either TRBD1 or TRBD2 may supply D (5 bases each). The CDR3 is 14 residues long. CDR1 is SEHNR and CDR2 is FQNEAQ in the germline V gene (reference sequence). Deletions cut 3 bases from V and 8 bases from J, with 14 bases between. The whole variable domain, remainder taken from reference TRBV7-9 and TRBJ2-1, is DTGVSQNPRHKITKRGQNVTFRCDPISEHNRLYWYRQTLGQGPEFLTYFQNEAQLEKSRLLSDRFSAERPKGSFSTLEIQRTEQGDSAMYLCASSLSGLSDEQFFGPGTRLTVL.

The chain carries TRBV15 and TRBJ1-3; D is undetermined. The CDR3 sequence is 13 residues long. The germline gives CDR1 LNHNV, CDR2 YYDKDF (reference sequence). V was shortened by 0 bases and J by 6 bases, with 6 bases between the two germline ends. CDR3 DNA: TGTGCCACCAGCAGAGACCGGGAAAACACCATATATTTT. It codes for CATSRDRENTIYF. The full variable domain, its missing parts supplied by reference TRBV15 and TRBJ1-3, is DAMVIQNPRYQVTQFGKPVTLSCSQTLNHNVMYWYQQKSSQAPKLLFHYYDKDFNNEADTPDNFQSRRPNTSFCFLDIRSPGLGDTAMYLCATSRDRENTIYFGEGSWLTVV.

V gene TRBV20-1 combines with J gene TRBJ1-2, with no clear D. The CDR3 length is 15 residues. Germline lookup yields CDR1 DFQATT and CDR2 SNEGSKA (reference sequence). Trimming removed 6 bases from V and 8 bases from J, with 25 bases in between. The CDR3 coding sequence is TGCAGTGCCTCCTTAGTCCTCCTAAGTAAGGAGGGCTACACCTTC. Its protein is CSASLVLLSKEGYTF.

This clonotype has at least ten counts. The CDR3 sequence is CASRPPQGAPNEQYF. The CDR3 DNA reads TGTGCCAGCAGACCTCCACAGGGGGCGCCTAACGAGCAGTACTTC. V gene TRBV28 combines with J gene TRBJ2-7; TRBD1 agrees at 9 bases. CDR1 and CDR2 (germline): MDHEN, SYDVKM. V was clipped by 6 bases and J by 5 bases; unmatched bases: 11. The length of the CDR3 is 15 residues.

In its sample, this clonotype was seen many times. The chain carries TRBV12-3 or TRBV12-4 and TRBJ1-5; tentative D call: TRBD1 (5 bases). This CDR3 contains 15 residues. Trimming removed 4 bases from V and 2 bases from J, with 12 bases in between. The CDR3 is CASSSWGQGNQPQHF. CDR3 sequence (DNA): TGTGCCAGCAGTTCCTGGGGCCAGGGCAATCAGCCCCAGCATTTT.

The rearrangement links TRBV12-3 or TRBV12-4 to TRBJ1-5; D is unclear. V was shortened by 8 bases and J by 3 bases, with 11 bases between the two germline ends. The CDR3 has 13 amino acids. CDR3 sequence (DNA): TGTGCCAGCGCGTCCCGCTCCAATCAGCCCCAGCATTTT. It encodes CASASRSNQPQHF.

This clonotype has more than one count but fewer than ten. V usage is TRBV6-5 and J usage is TRBJ1-2, with 7 bases identical to TRBD1. The CDR3 length is 15 residues. Germline loops: CDR1 MNHEY, CDR2 SVGAGI. J lost 2 bases, V lost 2 bases, and 5 bases had no gene match. CDR3 coding DNA: TGTGCCAGCAGTTACGCACAGGGGAGGAACTATGGCTACACCTTC. Translation: CASSYAQGRNYGYTF.

This chain uses TRBV29-1 with TRBJ2-7; D is tentatively TRBD1 or TRBD2 (5 bases each). The CDR3 spans 12 residues. Germline V gene sequence: CDR1 SQVTM, CDR2 ANQGSEA. The V gene lost 7 bases and the J gene lost 5 bases, with 15 bases spanning the gap. As DNA, the CDR3 is TGCAGCGCAGAGGGGTCCACCCACGAGCAGTACTTC. Its protein is CSAEGSTHEQYF.

This clonotype has at least ten counts. The CDR3 loop is CSASLGETQYF. The CDR3 DNA reads as TGCAGTGCCAGCCTGGGGGAGACCCAGTACTTC. This chain connects TRBV20-1 to TRBJ2-5, with D uncertain. The V gene's germline CDR1 is DFQATT and CDR2 SNEGSKA (reference sequence). The CDR3 sequence is 11 residues long. V lost 6 bases and J 5 bases, leaving 10 bases between the germline ends.

In this sample, this clonotype turned up many times. J is TRBJ1-1 and V is TRBV29-1, with a weak D call TRBD1 (5 bases). The CDR3 has 11 residues. V lost 7 bases and J lost 9, with 15 bases in between. The germline V gene encodes CDR1 SQVTM and CDR2 ANQGSEA. The CDR3 nucleotides read TGCAGCGGGGGGTCGGGGTCGAAAGCTTTCTTT. It translates to CSGGSGSKAFF.

This clonotype was found a few times. The gene calls are TRBV29-1 and TRBJ2-3; D unclear. Between the trimmed V and J ends, which lost 3 bases and 8 bases, there was a span of 3 bases. Germline V CDR1 and CDR2: SQVTM, ANQGSEA. The length of the CDR3 is 9 residues. CDR3 coding DNA: TGCAGCGTTGATGGTACGCAGTATTTT. Its translation is CSVDGTQYF.

The chain carries TRBV11-2 and TRBJ2-5; D not certain. The CDR3 totals 16 residues. Between the trimmed V and J ends, which lost 2 bases and 0 bases, there was a span of 13 bases. Per germline, CDR1 SGHAT and CDR2 FQNNGV. The CDR3 sequence: CASSLQDALYQETQYF. The DNA for the CDR3 is TGTGCCAGCAGCTTACAGGATGCCCTGTACCAAGAGACCCAGTACTTC.

There are many counts of this clonotype. The rearrangement links TRBV5-1 to TRBJ1-2; D is unclear. Germline CDR1 reads SGHRS; CDR2 reads YFSETQ. Trimming pared 0 bases from V and 5 bases from J, leaving 5 bases between. The CDR3 has 12 residues. The CDR3 DNA is TGCGCCAGCAGCTTGGATACTTATGGCTACACCTTC. It encodes CASSLDTYGYTF.

At least ten counts were recorded for this clonotype. J is TRBJ2-7 and V is TRBV3-1; TRBD1 aligns across 9 bases. This CDR3 contains 14 residues. V shed 4 bases and J 1 base; nucleotides not matched to a gene: 2. In germline, CDR1 is LGHDT, CDR2 YNNKEL (reference sequence). For the CDR3, the DNA is TGTGCCAGCAGCCCGGGACAGGGATCCTACGAGCAGTACTTC. This translates into CASSPGQGSYEQYF.

In regard to this clonotype: At one boundary the junction diverges from the germline segment, which might be a read error. The CDR3 loop is CASRLAGGYEQYF. The DNA for the CDR3 is TGTGCCAGCAGGTTAGCGGGGGGCTACGAGCAGTACTTC. The J gene is TRBJ2-7, the V gene TRBV12-3 or TRBV12-4; 10 bases align to TRBD2. This CDR3 has 13 residues.

V and J are TRBV20-1 and TRBJ2-7; TRBD2 matches at 12 bases. With V trimmed by 6 bases and J by 0 bases, 9 bases remained unmatched. The CDR3 runs 16 residues. Per germline, CDR1 DFQATT and CDR2 SNEGSKA (reference sequence). CDR3 protein: CSASSSGRAVSYEQYF. CDR3 DNA sequence: TGCAGTGCCAGCTCTAGCGGGAGGGCGGTCTCCTACGAGCAGTACTTC.

This clonotype was counted many times. The chain employs TRBV4-2 and TRBJ1-4; 10 nucleotides align to TRBD1. After removal of 3 bases from V and 2 bases from J, the junction contained 9 bases not matched to a gene. The CDR3 loop spans 18 amino acids. Germline V gene sequence: CDR1 LGHNA, CDR2 YNFKEQ. As DNA, the CDR3 is TGTGCCAGCAGCCAGGGAGCGAGGACAGGGGGTACTAATGAAAAACTGTTTTTT. Encoded protein: CASSQGARTGGTNEKLFF.

This clonotype was counted ten times or more. The CDR3 DNA is TGCAGCGTTGCCGGGACTAGGACCCTCGCAGATACGCAGTATTTT. It encodes CSVAGTRTLADTQYF. The chain combines TRBV29-1 with TRBJ2-3; 8 bases are shared with TRBD2. Germline CDR1 is SQVTM and CDR2 is ANQGSEA. The CDR3 consists of 15 residues. V lost 4 bases to trimming and J lost 4 bases; unmatched junction nucleotides: 10.

This chain connects TRBV6-2 or TRBV6-3 to TRBJ2-1; TRBD2 matches at 12 bases. This CDR3 region has 16 residues. The trim removed 4 bases at V and 3 bases at J, leaving 4 bases unmatched. Germline CDR1 reads MNHEY; CDR2 reads SVGEGT. In DNA form, the CDR3 reads TGTGCCAGCAGTTCCGGACTAGCGGGGATCTACAATGAGCAGTTCTTC. Protein: CASSSGLAGIYNEQFF.